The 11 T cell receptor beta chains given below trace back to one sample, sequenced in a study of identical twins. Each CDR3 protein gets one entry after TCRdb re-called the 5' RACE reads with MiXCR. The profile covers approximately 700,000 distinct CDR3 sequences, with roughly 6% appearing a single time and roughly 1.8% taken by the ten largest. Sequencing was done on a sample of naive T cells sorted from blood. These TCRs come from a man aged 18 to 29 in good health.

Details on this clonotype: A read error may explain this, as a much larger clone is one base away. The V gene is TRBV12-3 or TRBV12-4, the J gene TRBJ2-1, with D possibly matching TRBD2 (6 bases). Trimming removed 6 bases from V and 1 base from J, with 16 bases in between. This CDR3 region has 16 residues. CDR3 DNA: TGTGCCAGCAGGGAGTTGTGCGGAGGGTCCTACAATGAGCAGTTCTTC. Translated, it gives CASRELCGGSYNEQFF.

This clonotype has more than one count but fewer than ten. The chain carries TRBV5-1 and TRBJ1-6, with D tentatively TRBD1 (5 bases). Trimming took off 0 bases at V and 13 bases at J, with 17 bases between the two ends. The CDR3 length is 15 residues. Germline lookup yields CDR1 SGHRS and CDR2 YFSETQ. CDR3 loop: CASSLDMQGRAPLHF. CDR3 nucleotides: TGCGCCAGCAGCTTGGATATGCAGGGCAGAGCTCCCCTCCACTTT. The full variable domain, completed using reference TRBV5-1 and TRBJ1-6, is KAGVTQTPRYLIKTRGQQVTLSCSPISGHRSVSWYQQTPGQGLQFLFEYFSETQRNKGNFPGRFSGRQFSNSRSEMNVSTLELGDSALYLCASSLDMQGRAPLHFGNGTRLTVT.

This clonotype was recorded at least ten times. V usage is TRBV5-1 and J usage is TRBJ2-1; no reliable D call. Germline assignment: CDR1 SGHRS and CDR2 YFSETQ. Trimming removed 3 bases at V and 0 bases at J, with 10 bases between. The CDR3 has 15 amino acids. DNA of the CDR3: TGCGCCAGCAGCTCTGGAACACCCTCCTACAATGAGCAGTTCTTC. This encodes CASSSGTPSYNEQFF. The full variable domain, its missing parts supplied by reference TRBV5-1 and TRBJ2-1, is KAGVTQTPRYLIKTRGQQVTLSCSPISGHRSVSWYQQTPGQGLQFLFEYFSETQRNKGNFPGRFSGRQFSNSRSEMNVSTLELGDSALYLCASSSGTPSYNEQFFGPGTRLTVL.

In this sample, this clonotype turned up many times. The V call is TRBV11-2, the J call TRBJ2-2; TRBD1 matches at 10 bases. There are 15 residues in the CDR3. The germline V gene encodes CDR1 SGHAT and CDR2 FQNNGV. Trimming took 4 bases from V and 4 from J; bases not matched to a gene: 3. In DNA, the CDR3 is TGTGCCAGCAGCTATGGGACAGGGGCCACCGGGGAGCTGTTTTTT. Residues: CASSYGTGATGELFF.

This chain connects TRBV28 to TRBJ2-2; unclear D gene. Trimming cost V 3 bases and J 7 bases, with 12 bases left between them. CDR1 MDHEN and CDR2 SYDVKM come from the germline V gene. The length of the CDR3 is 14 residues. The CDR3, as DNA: TGTGCCAGCAGTTTGGGCGCGGATAGCGGGGAGCTGTTTTTT. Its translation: CASSLGADSGELFF.

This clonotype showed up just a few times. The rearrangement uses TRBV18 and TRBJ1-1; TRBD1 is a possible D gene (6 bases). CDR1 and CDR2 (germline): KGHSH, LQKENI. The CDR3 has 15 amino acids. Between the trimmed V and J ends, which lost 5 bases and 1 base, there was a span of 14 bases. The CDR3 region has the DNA TGTGCCAGCTCAGCAGCCCAGGGGAGGAACACTGAAGCTTTCTTT. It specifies CASSAAQGRNTEAFF.

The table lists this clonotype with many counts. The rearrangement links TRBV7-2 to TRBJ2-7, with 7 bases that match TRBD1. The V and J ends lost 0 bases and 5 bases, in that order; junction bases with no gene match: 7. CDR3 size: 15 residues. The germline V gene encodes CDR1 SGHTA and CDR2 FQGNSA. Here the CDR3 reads CASSLAEGAIHEQYF. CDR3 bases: TGTGCCAGCAGCTTAGCCGAGGGGGCGATCCACGAGCAGTACTTC.

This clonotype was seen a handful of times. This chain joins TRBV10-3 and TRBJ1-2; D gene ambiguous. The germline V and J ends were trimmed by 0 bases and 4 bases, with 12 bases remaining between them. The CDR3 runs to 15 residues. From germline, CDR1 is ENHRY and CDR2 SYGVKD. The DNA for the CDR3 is TGTGCCATCAGTGAGTCGGTTCTCAACCCCTATGGCTACACCTTC. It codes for CAISESVLNPYGYTF.

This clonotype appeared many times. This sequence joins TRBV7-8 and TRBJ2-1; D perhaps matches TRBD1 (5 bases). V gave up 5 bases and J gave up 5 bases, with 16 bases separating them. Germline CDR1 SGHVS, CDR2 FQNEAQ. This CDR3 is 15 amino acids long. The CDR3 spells CASSPRSGSHNEQFF. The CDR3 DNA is TGTGCCAGCAGCCCCCGGTCAGGGTCCCACAATGAGCAGTTCTTC.

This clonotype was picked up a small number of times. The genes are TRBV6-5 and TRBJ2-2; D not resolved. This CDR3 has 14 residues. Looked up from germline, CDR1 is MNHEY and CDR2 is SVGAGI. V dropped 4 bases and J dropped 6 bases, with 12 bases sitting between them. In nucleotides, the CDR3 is TGTGCCAGCAGTTCTTTCTCGGCCTCCGGGGAGCTGTTTTTT. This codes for CASSSFSASGELFF.

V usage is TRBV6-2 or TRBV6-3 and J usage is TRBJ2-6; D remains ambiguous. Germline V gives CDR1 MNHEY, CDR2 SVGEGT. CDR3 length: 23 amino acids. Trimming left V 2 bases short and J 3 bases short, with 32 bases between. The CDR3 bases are TGTGCCAGCAGTTACCATAACCCGTGGACCGCTTCACGGGCAGGTATTGGGGCCAACGTCCTGACTTTC. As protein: CASSYHNPWTASRAGIGANVLTF.